These T cell receptor beta chains were read from a single sample in a study of patients and donors after allogeneic stem cell transplantation. TCRdb processed the RT-PCR reads anew with MiXCR; each CDR3 protein has one entry. The sample consists of roughly 880,000 distinct CDR3 sequences, roughly 18% of them appearing once. The source material was blood, either unsorted or a sorted T cell fraction (not recorded which). These receptors originate from a human donor who was either an allogeneic HSCT recipient or a stem cell or donor lymphocyte infusion donor (not recorded which). It is not recorded whose cells these are; they may come from a transplant donor. Each CDR3 is given with its conserved first and last residue. A D gene is named only where the DNA matches it firmly. Clone size is shown for a subset of rows, as once, few, many or a class of expanded clone.

clone_size,d_call,v_call,j_call,cdr3_nt,cdr3_aa
few,TRBD2,TRBV25-1,TRBJ2-7,TGTGCCAGCAGTGATGGGGGGGAATCTAAGCAGTACTTC,CASSDGGESKQYF
few,.,TRBV5-1,TRBJ1-1,TGCGCCAGCAGCTTGGAGGGAGGATACACTGAAGCTTTCTTT,CASSLEGGYTEAFF
.,TRBD1,TRBV29-1,TRBJ1-5,TGCAGCGTCCCTCGACAGGGGGCGCGGTCAATTAGTCAGCCCCAGCATTTT,CSVPRQGARSISQPQHF
few,TRBD1,TRBV27,TRBJ1-4,TGTGCCAGCAGTACCCGGACAGGGCTTGGTGAAAAACTGTTTTTT,CASSTRTGLGEKLFF
.,TRBD2,TRBV11-2,TRBJ2-3,TGTGCCAGCAGCTTACGGGCTGTCCCGGGACTAGCGGGAGAAGATACGCAGTATTTT,CASSLRAVPGLAGEDTQYF
few,TRBD2,TRBV12-3/TRBV12-4,TRBJ2-5,TGTGCCAGCAGAATAAGGAGACTAGCATGGGAGACCCAGTACTTC,CASRIRRLAWETQYF
few,.,TRBV5-1,TRBJ2-1,TGCGCCAGCAGCTTGGGGGGAGCGAGGAGCTACAATGAGCAGTTCTTC,CASSLGGARSYNEQFF
.,.,TRBV5-1,TRBJ2-3,TGCGCCAGCACCCGCCGGATGAAGGAAAGCACAGATACGCAGTATTTT,CASTRRMKESTDTQYF
once,TRBD2,TRBV11-2,TRBJ2-3,TGTGCCAGCAGCTCCCGGCTAGCGGGAGGGCCAGGGGATACGCAGTATTTT,CASSSRLAGGPGDTQYF
.,.,TRBV4-2,TRBJ1-1,TGTGCCAGCAGCCAACCGGAGTTGGCCAGGGACACTGAAGCTTTCTTT,CASSQPELARDTEAFF